These 12 T cell receptor beta chains were sequenced from one sample in a study of blood T cell repertoires in COVID-19. The protocol was immunoSEQ multiplex PCR, while the TCRdb copy is restricted to in-frame clones and leaves out a portion. The table shows fewer than 200,000 clones, with about 72% occurring only once. Sequenced input: PBMCs or T cells enriched from blood (not recorded which). All receptors come from a woman aged 45-65 years who had recovered from COVID-19.

This chain uses TRBV23-1 with TRBJ1-4; 8 positions agree with TRBD1. TRBV23-1 is flagged as an ORF with uncertain function. The CDR3 has 16 residues. V lost 10 bases and J lost 0; bases outside the gene matches: 10. The CDR3 nucleotides read TGCGCCAACGCAGGGGGCGCGGGATCAACTAATGAAAAACTGTTTTTT. Translating it yields CANAGGAGSTNEKLFF.

The V call is TRBV5-4, the J call TRBJ1-3; a weak D match, TRBD1 (5 bases). V shed 3 bases and J shed 2 bases, with 12 bases lying between them. The CDR3 spans 15 residues. Looked up from germline, CDR1 is SGHNT and CDR2 is YYREEE (reference sequence). The CDR3 DNA reads as TGTGCCAGCAGCTCGGGCGGGGCGGCTGGAAACACCATATATTTT. This codes for CASSSGGAAGNTIYF.

V usage is TRBV6-2 or TRBV6-3 and J usage is TRBJ1-5; possibly TRBD1 for D (6 bases). In germline, CDR1 is MNHEY, CDR2 SVGEGT. CDR3 length equals 15 residues. With 2 bases removed from V and 2 bases from J, the gap between germline ends came to 10 bases. CDR3 in amino acids: CASSYRGTGNQPQHF. As DNA, the CDR3 is TGTGCCAGCAGTTACAGGGGGACGGGCAATCAGCCCCAGCATTTT.

The chain is built from TRBV6-4 and TRBJ1-2; TRBD1 is a possible D gene (6 bases). CDR3 length equals 12 residues. Germline V CDR1 and CDR2: MRHNA, SNTAGT. Trimming took off 2 bases at V and 7 bases at J, with 8 bases between the two ends. The CDR3 reads CASSDTGLGYTF. In nucleotides, the CDR3 is TGTGCCAGCAGTGACACAGGGCTTGGCTACACCTTC.

This clone has just one count. The chain couples TRBV15 to TRBJ2-3, with a tentative D call TRBD2 (5 bases). The germline V gene encodes CDR1 LNHNV and CDR2 YYDKDF (reference sequence). CDR3 length: 15 residues. With 0 bases removed from V and 5 bases from J, the gap between germline ends came to 12 bases. CDR3 amino acids: CATSREQTTGDTQYF. In DNA, the CDR3 is TGTGCCACCAGCAGAGAACAGACTACTGGAGATACGCAGTATTTT.

The chain is built from TRBV7-2 and TRBJ2-1; the D gene is possibly TRBD1 (5 bases). The CDR3 has 17 amino acids. CDR1 and CDR2 from the germline V gene are SGHTA and FQGNSA. V lost 5 bases to trimming and J lost 0 bases, with 17 bases between them. DNA for the CDR3: TGTGCCAGCAGCCGTAGTACAGGCTTTAGCTCCTACAATGAGCAGTTCTTC. This codes for CASSRSTGFSSYNEQFF.

The count of this clone is one. The rearrangement uses TRBV2 and TRBJ1-1, with a weak D call TRBD1 (6 bases). The germline V gene encodes CDR1 SNHLY and CDR2 FYNNEI. Trimming shortened V by 7 bases and J by 4 bases, and 19 bases separated the two germline ends. This CDR3 region has 15 residues. The CDR3 is CASKFRDTGGTEAFF. The CDR3 DNA sequence: TGTGCCAGCAAATTCCGGGACACCGGAGGCACTGAAGCTTTCTTT.

V is TRBV5-1 and J is TRBJ2-7; 8 nucleotides align to TRBD1. The CDR3 loop spans 16 amino acids. Germline V gene sequence: CDR1 SGHRS, CDR2 YFSETQ. V gave up 4 bases and J gave up 0 bases; unmatched junction bases: 9. In DNA, the CDR3 is TGCGCCAGCAGCACCGACGGACAGGGCATCTCCTACGAGCAGTACTTC. Protein sequence: CASSTDGQGISYEQYF. Full variable domain (remainder filled in from reference TRBV5-1 and TRBJ2-7): KAGVTQTPRYLIKTRGQQVTLSCSPISGHRSVSWYQQTPGQGLQFLFEYFSETQRNKGNFPGRFSGRQFSNSRSEMNVSTLELGDSALYLCASSTDGQGISYEQYFGPGTRLTVT.

V usage is TRBV2 and J usage is TRBJ1-5, with 9 bases lining up with TRBD1. J lost 0 bases, V lost 4 bases, and 7 bases had no gene match. Germline CDR1 and CDR2: SNHLY and FYNNEI. The CDR3 covers 17 residues. The CDR3 bases are TGTGCCAGCAGTGGGACAGGGGACTACTATAGCAATCAGCCCCAGCATTTT. It specifies CASSGTGDYYSNQPQHF.

The rearrangement uses TRBV6-2 or TRBV6-3 and TRBJ2-2; maybe TRBD1 (5 bases). Germline V gene sequence: CDR1 MNHEY, CDR2 SVGEGT. The V end was cut by 2 bases, the J end by 6 bases, with 13 bases between. The CDR3 loop spans 15 amino acids. Here the CDR3 reads CASSYKQVASGELFF. The CDR3 DNA reads TGTGCCAGCAGTTACAAACAGGTGGCATCCGGGGAGCTGTTTTTT.

This clone has a handful of counts. The chain carries TRBV5-1 and TRBJ1-1; D may be TRBD1 (5 bases). Germline assignment: CDR1 SGHRS and CDR2 YFSETQ. Trimming took off 4 bases at V and 1 base at J, with 11 bases between the two ends. The CDR3 contains 14 residues. CDR3 coding DNA: TGCGCCAGCAGCGAACAACAGGCGAACACTGAAGCTTTCTTT. Translating it yields CASSEQQANTEAFF.

The chain recombines TRBV10-3 with TRBJ2-3, with D possibly being TRBD2 (5 bases). CDR1 is ENHRY, CDR2 SYGVKD, per germline. The germline V and J ends were trimmed by 7 bases and 2 bases, with 10 bases remaining between them. The CDR3 spans 13 residues. CDR3 loop: CAIKSGVTDTQYF. Here the CDR3 DNA reads TGTGCCATCAAAAGCGGCGTCACAGATACGCAGTATTTT.